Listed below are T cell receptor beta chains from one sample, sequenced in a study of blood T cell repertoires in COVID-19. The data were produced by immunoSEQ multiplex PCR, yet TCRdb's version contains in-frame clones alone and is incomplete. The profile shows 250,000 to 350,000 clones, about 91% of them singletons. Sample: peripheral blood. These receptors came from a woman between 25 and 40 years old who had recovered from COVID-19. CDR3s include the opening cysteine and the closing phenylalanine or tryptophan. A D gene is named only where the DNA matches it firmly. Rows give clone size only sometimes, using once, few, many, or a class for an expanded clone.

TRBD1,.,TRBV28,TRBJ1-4,CASSPGGVNEKLFF,TGTGCCAGCTCCCCAGGGGGAGTTAATGAAAAACTGTTTTTT
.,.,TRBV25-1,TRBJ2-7,CASLYRVREQYF,TGTGCCAGCCTTTACAGGGTGCGCGAGCAGTACTTC
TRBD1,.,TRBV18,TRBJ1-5,CASSPLAGGGQPQHF,TGTGCCAGCTCACCATTGGCAGGGGGCGGTCAGCCCCAGCATTTT
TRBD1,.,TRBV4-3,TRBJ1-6,CASSQTWTGRSPLHF,TGCGCCAGCAGCCAGACCTGGACAGGGAGATCACCCCTCCACTTT
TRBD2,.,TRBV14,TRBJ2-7,CASSSTSGASYEQYF,TGTGCCAGCAGCTCGACTAGCGGGGCCTCCTACGAGCAGTACTTC
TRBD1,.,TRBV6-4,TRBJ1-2,CASSATTGTYGYTF,TGTGCCAGCAGTGCGACGACAGGGACGTATGGCTACACCTTC
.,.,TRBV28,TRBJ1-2,CASSFSSNGPGINYGYTF,TGTGCCAGCAGTTTTTCATCGAACGGACCAGGGATAAACTATGGCTACACCTTC
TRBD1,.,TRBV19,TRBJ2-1,CASSYGTAYNEQFF,TGTGCCAGTAGTTACGGGACAGCTTACAATGAGCAGTTCTTC
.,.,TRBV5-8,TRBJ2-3,CASSLRVLTDTQYF,TGTGCCAGCAGCCTACGGGTCCTCACAGATACGCAGTATTTT
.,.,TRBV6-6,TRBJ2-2,CASSYSSEGTGELFF,TGTGCCAGCAGTTACTCTAGCGAAGGGACCGGGGAGCTGTTTTTT
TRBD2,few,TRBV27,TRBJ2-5,CASSPLDLAGGPETQYF,TGTGCCAGCAGTCCGTTAGATCTGGCGGGGGGGCCAGAGACCCAGTACTTC
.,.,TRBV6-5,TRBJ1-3,CASRRWGDTIYF,TGTGCCAGCAGGAGGTGGGGGGACACCATATATTTT
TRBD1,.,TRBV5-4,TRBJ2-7,CASSSGQGRHEQYF,TGTGCCAGCAGCTCGGGACAGGGGAGGCACGAGCAGTACTTC
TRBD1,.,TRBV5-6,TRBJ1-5,CASSSDRGSQPQHF,TGTGCCAGCAGCTCCGACAGGGGCAGTCAGCCCCAGCATTTT
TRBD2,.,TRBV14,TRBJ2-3,CASSQPLAATTDTQYF,TGTGCCAGCAGCCAACCTCTAGCGGCGACCACAGATACGCAGTATTTT
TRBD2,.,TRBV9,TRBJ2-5,CASSAQAGQETQYF,TGTGCCAGCAGCGCCCAAGCGGGGCAAGAGACCCAGTACTTC
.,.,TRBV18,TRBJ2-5,CASSAGTQRETQYF,TGTGCCAGCTCAGCCGGGACTCAAAGAGAGACCCAGTACTTC
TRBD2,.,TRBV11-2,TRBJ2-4,CASTQGTSGDRAKNIQYF,TGTGCCAGCACCCAAGGCACTAGCGGGGACCGAGCCAAAAACATTCAGTACTTC
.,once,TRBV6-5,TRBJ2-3,CASSFRPTDTQYF,TGTGCCAGCAGTTTCAGGCCCACAGATACGCAGTATTTT
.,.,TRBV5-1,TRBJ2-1,CASSQRRGGGYNEQFF,TGCGCCAGCAGCCAGAGGCGGGGAGGGGGCTACAATGAGCAGTTCTTC
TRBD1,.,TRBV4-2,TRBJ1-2,CASSQVGQEANYGYTF,TGTGCCAGCAGCCAAGTAGGACAGGAAGCTAACTATGGCTACACCTTC
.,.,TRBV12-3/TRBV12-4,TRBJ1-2,CASSLAPGGYTF,TGTGCCAGCAGTTTAGCGCCTGGCGGCTACACCTTC
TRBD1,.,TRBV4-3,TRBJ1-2,CASSQEQGARSYGYTF,TGCGCCAGCAGCCAAGAACAGGGGGCAAGATCCTATGGCTACACCTTC
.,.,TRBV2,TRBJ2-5,CASSTELEETQYF,TGTGCCAGCAGTACGGAACTAGAGGAGACCCAGTACTTC
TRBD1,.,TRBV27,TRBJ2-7,CASNTGQGFEQYF,TGTGCCAGCAATACGGGACAGGGGTTCGAGCAGTACTTC
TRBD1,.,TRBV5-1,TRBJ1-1,CASSLGLDRRNTEAFF,TGCGCCAGCAGCTTGGGCCTGGACAGGAGGAACACTGAAGCTTTCTTT
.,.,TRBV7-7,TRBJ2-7,CASSLVWVGEGEQYF,TGTGCCAGCAGCTTAGTTTGGGTAGGGGAAGGCGAGCAGTACTTC
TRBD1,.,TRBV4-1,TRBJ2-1,CASSQDSGQGHNEQFF,TGCGCCAGCAGCCAAGATTCTGGACAGGGCCACAATGAGCAGTTCTTC
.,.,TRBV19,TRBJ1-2,CASSINGHMGGYTF,TGTGCCAGTAGTATTAACGGACACATGGGAGGCTACACCTTC
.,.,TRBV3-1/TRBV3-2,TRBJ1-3,CASSQEGHASGNTIYF,TGTGCCAGCAGCCAAGAAGGACATGCCTCTGGAAACACCATATATTTT
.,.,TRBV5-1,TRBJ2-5,CASSLAGGAETQYF,TGCGCCAGCAGCTTGGCGGGGGGCGCAGAGACCCAGTACTTC
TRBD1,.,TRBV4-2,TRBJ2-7,CASSQAAGQGRLYEQYF,TGTGCCAGCAGCCAAGCGGCCGGACAGGGGCGACTCTACGAGCAGTACTTC
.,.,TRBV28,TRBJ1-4,CASSFQGFGEKLFF,TGTGCCAGCAGTTTTCAGGGCTTTGGTGAAAAACTGTTTTTT
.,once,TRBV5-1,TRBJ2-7,CASSSSSYEQYF,TGCGCCAGCAGCTCGAGCTCCTACGAGCAGTACTTC
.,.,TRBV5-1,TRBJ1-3,CASSLAGKPNTIYF,TGCGCCAGCAGCTTGGCAGGGAAGCCAAACACCATATATTTT
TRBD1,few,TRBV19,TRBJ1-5,CASTPRDRGGQPQHF,TGTGCCAGTACCCCTCGGGACAGGGGAGGTCAGCCCCAGCATTTT
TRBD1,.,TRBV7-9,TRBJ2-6,CASSLGTGGRPGANVLTF,TGTGCCAGCAGCTTAGGTACAGGGGGCAGACCTGGGGCCAACGTCCTGACTTTC
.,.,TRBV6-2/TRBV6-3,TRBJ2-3,CASSPWRTGSRFSTDTQYF,TGTGCCAGCAGTCCCTGGCGAACAGGGAGTAGGTTTAGCACAGATACGCAGTATTTT
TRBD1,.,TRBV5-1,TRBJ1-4,CASSWGQGRSEKLFF,TGCGCCAGCAGCTGGGGACAGGGACGGAGTGAAAAACTGTTTTTT
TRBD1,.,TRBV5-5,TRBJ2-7,CASSSGQASYEQYF,TGTGCCAGCAGCTCGGGACAGGCGTCCTACGAGCAGTACTTC
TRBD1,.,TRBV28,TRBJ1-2,CASSFSGTVNYGYTF,TGTGCCAGCAGTTTCTCCGGGACAGTTAACTATGGCTACACCTTC
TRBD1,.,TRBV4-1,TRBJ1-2,CASSRGRAGGSRNYGYTF,TGCGCCAGCAGCCGCGGTAGGGCAGGGGGCTCTAGGAACTATGGCTACACCTTC